This T cell receptor beta chain was sequenced in a study of high-grade serous ovarian cancer treatment subgroups. The study, taken as a whole, reports: Clonal relatedness tracked neoantigen level, and by trend copy number and mutation load.

Profiling relied on immunoSEQ multiplex PCR, and the TCRdb table lists in-frame clones only, not all of them. The profile covers about 15,000 clones, with roughly nine tenths appearing a single time and 5.5% to 8% taken by the ten largest. The germline gives CDR1 MNHEY, CDR2 SMNVEV (reference sequence). The CDR3 extends over 16 amino acids. V shed 3 bases and J 5 bases; nucleotides not matched to a gene: 9. Tumor samples were taken before definitive surgery or chemotherapy. As to this clone: Its antigen is not known.

The clonotype was recovered from a human donor with high-grade serous ovarian cancer. The chain links TRBV27 to TRBJ1-5, with 8 positions matching TRBD1. The sample comprised tumor tissue. DNA of the CDR3: TGTGCCAGCAGTTTCCTCGACAGGGGTGTCGATCAGCCCCAGCATTTT. Translating it yields CASSFLDRGVDQPQHF.